A selection of T cell receptor beta chains follows, all from one sample in a study of beta chain features in type 1 diabetes. Sequencing used immunoSEQ multiplex PCR; TCRdb keeps in-frame clones, though not all of them. Of about 350,000 clones in the sample, less than 20% were seen once. Sequences were obtained from naive CD4+ T cells from blood. These receptors were taken from a young woman in good health. CDR3s include the opening cysteine and the closing phenylalanine or tryptophan. Only some rows state a clone size, as once, few, many or a class for expanded clones.

few	TRBJ2-7	TRBV27	CASSLPTAGGSYEQYF
few	TRBJ2-7	TRBV21-1	CASSSGGGPYEQYF
NA	TRBJ1-2	TRBV9	CASSWDSGNYGYTF
NA	TRBJ2-7	TRBV15	CATSEAGTGSIEQYF
NA	TRBJ1-5	TRBV2	CASSRPGGGRVQPQHF
NA	TRBJ1-1	TRBV5-1	CASRVAGTGPTEAFF
few	TRBJ2-5	TRBV5-6	CASSRRIDRGRETQYF
NA	TRBJ1-2	TRBV30	CAWRAVADYGYTF
few	TRBJ2-3	TRBV5-1	CASKVDLRTDTQYF
few	TRBJ2-1	TRBV11-2	CASSPGSPYNEQFF
NA	TRBJ1-4	TRBV7-9	CASSGSPSGEKLFF
NA	TRBJ1-6	TRBV5-1	CASRGTENSPLHF
NA	TRBJ2-1	TRBV9	CASSARTSGYNEQFF
NA	TRBJ2-1	TRBV7-9	CASSFPRGSGPYNEQFF
NA	TRBJ2-7	TRBV30	CAWSVRTSGRNYEQYF
few	TRBJ1-1	TRBV11-2	CASSFTGAPEAFF
few	TRBJ2-3	TRBV7-3	CASAGTGDSDTQYF
few	TRBJ2-4	TRBV30	CASGSTNIQYF
NA	TRBJ2-5	TRBV11-2	CASSTTGTSGEETQYF
few	TRBJ2-1	TRBV5-4	CASSTDRGTYNEQFF
NA	TRBJ2-5	TRBV30	CAWSMGTGGQETQYF
NA	TRBJ2-1	TRBV4-2	CASSRPKGERSNEQFF
NA	TRBJ2-7	TRBV7-2	CASSPGIGWDEQYF
NA	TRBJ1-1	TRBV5-1	CASSFRQLNTEAFF
NA	TRBJ2-3	TRBV29-1	CSVARAVGHTDTQYF
NA	TRBJ2-7	TRBV30	CAWSVAGDEQYF
NA	TRBJ1-5	TRBV2	CASKGRSNQPQHF
once	TRBJ1-5	TRBV6-6	CAGQRGNQPQHF